This T cell receptor beta chain was found in a study of blood T cell repertoires in COVID-19. Study in general: The United States, Italy and Spain provided the acute and convalescent COVID-19 samples. Nucleic acid was either cDNA or gDNA, and it came from T cells, B-cell-depleted T cells, or PBMCs.

Methods used by the authors: Nucleated cell number was recorded as an estimate derived from reference gene primer amplification. This table comes from immunoSEQ multiplex PCR, and its TCRdb copy is limited to in-frame clones, with some not included. V and J calls and clone size are copied from that table; D and trimming were computed from the DNA. The sample has some 180,000 clones; approximately 85% are singletons. Trimming shortened V by 3 bases and J by 0 bases, and 12 bases separated the two germline ends. Germline-derived CDR1 and CDR2 are KGHSH and LQKENI. The CDR3 consists of 16 residues. The J gene is TRBJ1-3, the V gene TRBV18, with D possibly TRBD1 on 6 matching bases. Sequencing was carried out using peripheral blood. This TCR was sampled from a woman aged 55-69 years with acute or convalescent COVID-19. As DNA, the CDR3 is TGTGCCAGCTCACCGGGACACGAAAGCTCTGGAAACACCATATATTTT. Its translation is CASSPGHESSGNTIYF.